These T cell receptor beta chains were read from a single sample in a study of human T cells and chemical hapten exposure. MiXCR, run by TCRdb on the RACE reads, gives a single entry per CDR3 protein. The table shows approximately 370,000 distinct CDR3 sequences, with around 5.5% occurring only once. The sample consisted of whole blood, taken in connection with sensitization to the hapten diphenylcyclopropenone (DPC). Source of these receptors: a woman between 18 and 30 years old with alopecia areata. Some clones in this sample may be carry-over from other donors' samples. CDR3s include the opening cysteine and the closing phenylalanine or tryptophan. The order of the fields is J gene, V gene, D gene, clone size, CDR3 protein, CDR3 DNA. D genes are given only for firm matches. A clone size is listed for some rows: how often the clone was seen (once, few, many), or a class if it is expanded.

j_gene: TRBJ1-5; v_gene: TRBV4-1; d_gene: NA; abundance: many; CDR3aa: CASSQVLQVHQPQHF; CDR3nt: TGCGCCAGCAGCCAAGTATTACAGGTTCATCAGCCCCAGCATTTT
j_gene: TRBJ1-2; v_gene: TRBV29-1; d_gene: TRBD1; abundance: many; CDR3aa: CSVDLRQGKDGYTF; CDR3nt: TGCAGCGTTGATCTCCGACAGGGGAAGGATGGCTACACCTTC
j_gene: TRBJ2-2; v_gene: TRBV7-2; d_gene: TRBD1; abundance: many; CDR3aa: CASGPGQGSYTGELFF; CDR3nt: TGTGCCAGCGGACCGGGACAGGGGTCGTACACCGGGGAGCTGTTTTTT
j_gene: TRBJ1-1; v_gene: TRBV4-1; d_gene: TRBD1; abundance: few; CDR3aa: CASSQFTVEGAMNTEAFF; CDR3nt: TGCGCCAGCAGCCAATTTACGGTGGAGGGGGCCATGAACACTGAAGCTTTCTTT
j_gene: TRBJ1-2; v_gene: TRBV4-2; d_gene: NA; abundance: many; CDR3aa: CASSQEGGRSSYGYTF; CDR3nt: TGTGCCAGCAGCCAAGAAGGTGGACGATCAAGCTATGGCTACACCTTC
j_gene: TRBJ2-7; v_gene: TRBV11-1; d_gene: NA; abundance: NA; CDR3aa: CASSLRFTYEQYF; CDR3nt: TGTGCCAGCAGCCTCAGGTTCACCTACGAGCAGTACTTC
j_gene: TRBJ2-2; v_gene: TRBV2; d_gene: TRBD2; abundance: many; CDR3aa: CASTRTSAPGELFF; CDR3nt: TGTGCCAGCACCCGTACTAGCGCTCCCGGGGAGCTGTTTTTT
j_gene: TRBJ2-4; v_gene: TRBV7-2; d_gene: TRBD1; abundance: many; CDR3aa: CASSSGQGEYF; CDR3nt: TGTGCCAGCAGCTCTGGACAGGGGGAGTACTTC
j_gene: TRBJ2-3; v_gene: TRBV27; d_gene: NA; abundance: few; CDR3aa: CASSLVFGTPTDTQYF; CDR3nt: TGTGCCAGCAGTTTAGTATTCGGGACCCCCACAGATACGCAGTATTTT
j_gene: TRBJ2-5; v_gene: TRBV3-1; d_gene: NA; abundance: NA; CDR3aa: CASSQGARKETQYF; CDR3nt: TGTGCCAGCAGCCAAGGGGCCAGAAAAGAGACCCAGTACTTC
j_gene: TRBJ2-3; v_gene: TRBV7-3; d_gene: TRBD2; abundance: few; CDR3aa: CASSLDSATLYGGGPTDTQYF; CDR3nt: TGTGCCAGCAGCTTAGACTCAGCGACGTTGTACGGCGGGGGGCCCACAGATACGCAGTATTTT
j_gene: TRBJ2-7; v_gene: TRBV2; d_gene: TRBD1; abundance: NA; CDR3aa: CASSPDRVSGYEQYF; CDR3nt: TGTGCCAGCAGTCCCGACAGGGTCTCGGGATACGAGCAGTACTTC
j_gene: TRBJ2-3; v_gene: TRBV20-1; d_gene: TRBD2; abundance: many; CDR3aa: CSLGGGAASGTDTQYF; CDR3nt: TGCAGTCTCGGCGGGGGGGCTGCTTCTGGCACAGATACGCAGTATTTT
j_gene: TRBJ2-5; v_gene: TRBV21-1; d_gene: NA; abundance: few; CDR3aa: CASSKVKGLIQETQYF; CDR3nt: TGTGCCAGCAGCAAAGTTAAGGGACTGATTCAAGAGACCCAGTACTTC
j_gene: TRBJ2-1; v_gene: TRBV2; d_gene: TRBD2; abundance: few; CDR3aa: CASRATGLAGEQFF; CDR3nt: TGTGCCAGCAGGGCTACTGGGCTAGCGGGTGAGCAGTTCTTC
j_gene: TRBJ2-5; v_gene: TRBV5-6; d_gene: TRBD1; abundance: NA; CDR3aa: CASSLMTGRKTQYF; CDR3nt: TGTGCCAGCAGCTTGATGACAGGGCGGAAGACCCAGTACTTC
j_gene: TRBJ2-2; v_gene: TRBV7-3; d_gene: TRBD2; abundance: few; CDR3aa: CASSSPSGGTGELFF; CDR3nt: TGTGCCAGCAGCTCCCCTAGCGGGGGAACCGGGGAGCTGTTTTTT
j_gene: TRBJ2-3; v_gene: TRBV12-3/TRBV12-4; d_gene: NA; abundance: many; CDR3aa: CASSLGDLLTDTQYF; CDR3nt: TGTGCCAGCAGTTTAGGGGATCTCCTCACAGATACGCAGTATTTT
j_gene: TRBJ1-5; v_gene: TRBV20-1; d_gene: TRBD1; abundance: many; CDR3aa: CSASRPTGGNQPQHF; CDR3nt: TGCAGTGCTAGTCGTCCCACAGGGGGCAATCAGCCCCAGCATTTT
j_gene: TRBJ2-2; v_gene: TRBV12-3/TRBV12-4; d_gene: TRBD1; abundance: many; CDR3aa: CASRQGVSTGELFF; CDR3nt: TGTGCCAGCAGGCAGGGGGTTAGCACCGGGGAGCTGTTTTTT
j_gene: TRBJ1-1; v_gene: TRBV9; d_gene: NA; abundance: NA; CDR3aa: CASSVAEENTEAFF; CDR3nt: TGTGCCAGCAGCGTAGCCGAGGAGAACACTGAAGCTTTCTTT
j_gene: TRBJ1-1; v_gene: TRBV7-9; d_gene: NA; abundance: few; CDR3aa: CASSLAGDASFF; CDR3nt: TGTGCCAGCAGCTTAGCTGGGGACGCATCTTTCTTT
j_gene: TRBJ2-3; v_gene: TRBV5-1; d_gene: TRBD1; abundance: few; CDR3aa: CASSLLQGATDTQYF; CDR3nt: TGCGCCAGCAGCTTACTGCAGGGGGCCACAGATACGCAGTATTTT
j_gene: TRBJ1-1; v_gene: TRBV7-2; d_gene: NA; abundance: many; CDR3aa: CASSFHLRLNTEAFF; CDR3nt: TGTGCCAGCAGCTTTCACCTACGGTTGAACACTGAAGCTTTCTTT
j_gene: TRBJ1-2; v_gene: TRBV10-3; d_gene: NA; abundance: few; CDR3aa: CAISESAGDNYGYTF; CDR3nt: TGTGCCATCAGTGAGTCGGCAGGGGATAACTATGGCTACACCTTC
j_gene: TRBJ2-7; v_gene: TRBV11-2; d_gene: TRBD1; abundance: many; CDR3aa: CASSLDPGQGAIEQYF; CDR3nt: TGTGCCAGCAGCTTAGACCCGGGACAGGGGGCCATCGAGCAGTACTTC
j_gene: TRBJ1-6; v_gene: TRBV5-1; d_gene: NA; abundance: few; CDR3aa: CASSFDWHNSPLHF; CDR3nt: TGCGCCAGCAGCTTTGACTGGCATAATTCACCCCTCCACTTT
j_gene: TRBJ1-4; v_gene: TRBV20-1; d_gene: NA; abundance: many; CDR3aa: CSAGGQGEKLFF; CDR3nt: TGCAGTGCCGGGGGTCAGGGAGAAAAACTGTTTTTT
j_gene: TRBJ2-1; v_gene: TRBV4-1; d_gene: TRBD2; abundance: many; CDR3aa: CASSHHPKGGGTYNEQFF; CDR3nt: TGCGCCAGCAGCCACCACCCTAAGGGCGGGGGGACCTACAATGAGCAGTTCTTC
j_gene: TRBJ1-5; v_gene: TRBV7-8; d_gene: NA; abundance: NA; CDR3aa: CASSFRQINQPQHF; CDR3nt: TGTGCCAGCAGCTTCAGACAGATTAATCAGCCCCAGCATTTT
j_gene: TRBJ1-1; v_gene: TRBV27; d_gene: NA; abundance: NA; CDR3aa: CASSPYPGTEAFF; CDR3nt: TGTGCCAGCAGTCCGTACCCCGGGACAGAAGCTTTCTTT
j_gene: TRBJ1-2; v_gene: TRBV27; d_gene: TRBD1; abundance: few; CDR3aa: CASSYRTGGVYGYTF; CDR3nt: TGTGCCAGCAGTTATCGGACAGGGGGCGTTTATGGCTACACCTTC
j_gene: TRBJ1-3; v_gene: TRBV12-3/TRBV12-4; d_gene: NA; abundance: few; CDR3aa: CASSFGMAGNTIYF; CDR3nt: TGTGCCAGCAGTTTTGGGATGGCCGGAAACACCATATATTTT
j_gene: TRBJ2-7; v_gene: TRBV28; d_gene: NA; abundance: few; CDR3aa: CASSQNTKTYEQYF; CDR3nt: TGTGCCAGCAGCCAAAATACAAAGACCTACGAGCAGTACTTC
j_gene: TRBJ1-6; v_gene: TRBV2; d_gene: TRBD1; abundance: NA; CDR3aa: CASSRDRVLYSPLHF; CDR3nt: TGTGCCAGCAGCCGAGACAGGGTTTTATACTCACCCCTCCACTTT
j_gene: TRBJ1-4; v_gene: TRBV5-5; d_gene: NA; abundance: few; CDR3aa: CASSLLLGDKEFF; CDR3nt: TGTGCCAGCAGCTTGCTCTTAGGCGATAAGGAGTTTTTT
j_gene: TRBJ1-5; v_gene: TRBV3-1; d_gene: TRBD1; abundance: NA; CDR3aa: CASSPRQGYQPQHF; CDR3nt: TGTGCCAGCAGCCCCCGACAGGGCTATCAGCCCCAGCATTTT
j_gene: TRBJ1-1; v_gene: TRBV10-3; d_gene: NA; abundance: few; CDR3aa: CAISEGFEAFF; CDR3nt: TGTGCCATCAGTGAGGGTTTTGAAGCTTTCTTT
j_gene: TRBJ1-2; v_gene: TRBV6-4; d_gene: NA; abundance: NA; CDR3aa: CASSEGNGYTF; CDR3nt: TGTGCCAGCAGTGAGGGCAATGGCTACACCTTC
j_gene: TRBJ1-5; v_gene: TRBV7-9; d_gene: NA; abundance: many; CDR3aa: CASTNPRSAQHF; CDR3nt: TGTGCCAGCACCAACCCCAGGTCGGCCCAGCATTTT
j_gene: TRBJ2-2; v_gene: TRBV6-6; d_gene: NA; abundance: NA; CDR3aa: CASSYSTRLGGELFF; CDR3nt: TGTGCCAGCAGTTACTCGACCCGCCTGGGCGGGGAGCTGTTTTTT
j_gene: TRBJ2-4; v_gene: TRBV28; d_gene: TRBD1; abundance: few; CDR3aa: CASRDRVPKNIQYF; CDR3nt: TGTGCCAGCAGGGACAGGGTTCCCAAAAACATTCAGTACTTC